This paragraph covers one T cell receptor (beta chain) sequence. Its target is unknown. This entry belongs to a study of T cells after yellow fever vaccination. As for the study in general: Preparing low-cell-number fractions relied on SMART-Seq v4 Ultra Low Input. Study-wide results and caveats: Most primary-vaccination clones recurred post-booster (approximately 96% CD4, about 90% CD8).

By 5'RACE template switching, TCR cDNA was produced, with a universal primer site and UMIs added in the process. From the 5' RACE reads, TCRdb called clonotypes with MiXCR, one entry per CDR3 protein. The table shows approximately 300,000 distinct CDR3 sequences, with 7.5% to 9% occurring only once. Specimen: PBMCs, collected on the day of the first yellow fever vaccination. The sequence came from a man aged 18-30 years who received the YFV17D yellow fever vaccine.

The CDR3 bases are TGTGCCAGCAGCTTACAGGCTGTCACAGATACGCAGTATTTT. It is translated as CASSLQAVTDTQYF. The chain carries TRBV11-1 and TRBJ2-3; D not certain. The CDR3 spans 14 residues. CDR1 and CDR2 from the germline V gene are SGHAT and FQDESV (reference sequence). V was cut by 2 bases and J by 2 bases, with 8 bases left in between.